The 4 T cell receptor beta chains below all came from one sample that was sequenced in a study of blood T cell repertoires in COVID-19. Profiled with immunoSEQ multiplex PCR; TCRdb holds only in-frame clones, not every one. The sample holds around 400,000 clones; around nine tenths are singletons and the top ten take approximately 1.3%. The sequencing input was PBMCs or T cells enriched from blood (not recorded which). The receptor set was obtained from a woman aged 18 to 35 who had been exposed to COVID-19.

The chain has TRBV27 and TRBJ1-2; 7 bases match TRBD1. The V gene end was trimmed by 4 bases and the J gene end by 4 bases; junction bases not matched to a gene: 3. CDR3 length equals 13 residues. Germline loops: CDR1 MNHEY, CDR2 SMNVEV (reference sequence). The CDR3 DNA sequence: TGTGCCAGCAGTTCGACAGGGACCTATGGCTACACCTTC. This gives the protein CASSSTGTYGYTF.

The chain recombines TRBV11-3 with TRBJ2-1; 13 nucleotides agree with TRBD2. The V gene's germline CDR1 is SGHNT and CDR2 YENEEA. The junction had 8 bases not matched to a gene; V was cut back by 4 bases and J by 5 bases. The CDR3 has 17 residues. For the CDR3, the DNA is TGTGCCAGCAGCTCCAGGCCCGGGACTAGCGGGGACAATGAGCAGTTCTTC. Residues: CASSSRPGTSGDNEQFF.

The chain couples TRBV13 to TRBJ2-7; D call uncertain. This CDR3 region has 12 residues. Germline V lookup: CDR1 PRHDT, CDR2 FYEKMQ (reference sequence). V was pared by 5 bases and J by 2 bases, with 7 bases between. The chain's CDR3 is CASSQNTYEQYF. The CDR3 DNA sequence: TGTGCCAGCAGCCAGAACACCTACGAGCAGTACTTC.

This clone was recorded a few times. This rearrangement joins TRBV5-4 to TRBJ2-1, with 8 positions matching TRBD2. Germline assignment: CDR1 SGHNT and CDR2 YYREEE (reference sequence). The CDR3 has 16 amino acids. J was trimmed by 4 bases and V by 4 bases; bases with no gene match: 10. The CDR3 sequence is CASSQTGTSLYNEQFF. The CDR3 DNA follows: TGTGCCAGCAGCCAAACCGGGACTAGTCTTTACAATGAGCAGTTCTTC.